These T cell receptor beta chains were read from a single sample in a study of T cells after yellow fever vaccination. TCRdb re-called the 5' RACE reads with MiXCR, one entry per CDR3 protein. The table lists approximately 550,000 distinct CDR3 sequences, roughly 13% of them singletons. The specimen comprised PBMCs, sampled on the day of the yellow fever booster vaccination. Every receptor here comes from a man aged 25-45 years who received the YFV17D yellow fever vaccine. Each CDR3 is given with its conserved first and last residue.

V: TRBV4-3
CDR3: CASSPGLASIDTQYF

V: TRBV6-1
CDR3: CASSPLAGDVETQYF

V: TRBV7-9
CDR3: CASSLGRGPMKLFF

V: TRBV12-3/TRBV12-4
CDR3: CASGNLGEQFF

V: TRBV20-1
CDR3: CSAAAISGRDNEQFF

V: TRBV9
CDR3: CASSVVQQNTEAFF

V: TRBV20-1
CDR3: CSANPGGPNYEQYF

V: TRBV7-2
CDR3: CASSPRDRVSDTQYF

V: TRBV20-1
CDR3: CSDGEREICPQHF

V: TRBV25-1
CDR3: CASGIYNEQFF

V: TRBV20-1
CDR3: CSARGPGSSFF

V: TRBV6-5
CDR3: CASSYSTGTYEQYF

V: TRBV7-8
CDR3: CASSLDRGTEAFF

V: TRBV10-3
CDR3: CAISESIPGLAGGARQFF

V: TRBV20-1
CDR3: CSAPSDRYSYEQYF

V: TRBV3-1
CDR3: CASSGSGRESEQYF

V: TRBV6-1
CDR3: CASSPRLLRTDTQYF

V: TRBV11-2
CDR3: CASSQGWGSGYSSYEQYF

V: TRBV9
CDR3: CASSVAGGVITSGELFF

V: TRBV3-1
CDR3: CASSLGQSRTEAFF

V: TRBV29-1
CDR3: CSVETTATNEKLFF